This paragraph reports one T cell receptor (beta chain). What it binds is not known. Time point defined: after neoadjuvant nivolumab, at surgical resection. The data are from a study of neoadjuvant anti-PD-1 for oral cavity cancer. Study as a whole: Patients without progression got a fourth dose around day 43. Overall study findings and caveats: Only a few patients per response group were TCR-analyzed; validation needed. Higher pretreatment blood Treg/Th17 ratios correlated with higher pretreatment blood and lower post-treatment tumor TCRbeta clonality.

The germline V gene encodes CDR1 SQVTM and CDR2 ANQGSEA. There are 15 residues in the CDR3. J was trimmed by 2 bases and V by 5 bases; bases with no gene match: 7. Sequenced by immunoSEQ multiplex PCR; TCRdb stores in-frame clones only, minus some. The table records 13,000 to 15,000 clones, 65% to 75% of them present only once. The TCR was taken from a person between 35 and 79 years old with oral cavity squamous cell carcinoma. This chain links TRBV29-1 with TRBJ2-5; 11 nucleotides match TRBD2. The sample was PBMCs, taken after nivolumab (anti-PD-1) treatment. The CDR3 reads CSVSLGTSGQETQYF. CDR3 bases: TGCAGCGTTTCTCTCGGGACTAGCGGACAAGAGACCCAGTACTTC. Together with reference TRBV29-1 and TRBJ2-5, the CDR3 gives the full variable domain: SAVISQKPSRDICQRGTSLTIQCQVDSQVTMMFWYRQQPGQSLTLIATANQGSEATYESGFVIDKFPISRPNLTFSTLTVSNMSPEDSSIYLCSVSLGTSGQETQYFGPGTRLLVL.